What follows is one T cell receptor beta chain and its context. The target of this receptor is not known. Per-base qualities were not stored, and no clone one base away is much larger. High-throughput TCRbeta CDR3 sequencing of frozen genomic DNA was performed by immunoSEQ, including PCR amplification, mapping, bias correction and internal controls. Under the source paper's analysis protocol: Productive rearrangements were retained, and unique TCRbeta sequences were defined by the CDR3 nucleotide sequence together with the V and J gene. A sequence counted as donor-reactive only if the sequence showed at least 5-fold expansion in CFSE-low cells compared with unstimulated pre-transplant cells and had a frequency of at least 0.01%. Minimum frequency thresholds were set for each subject on the basis of the unstimulated sample with the lowest template count, so that a detection power of at least 90% was ensured. Repertoire turnover was measured by Jensen-Shannon divergence between the top 1000 TCRbeta sequences post- and pre-transplant. Two-sided Fisher's exact tests were used to test for changes in the detection of donor-reactive sequences. Not all clones reach the TCRdb copy of this immuneACCESS table, which keeps in-frame sequences only. Checked studies attribute under half of the gap to unresolved V genes and leave the rest unexplained. V, J and clone size were drawn from that table, and D and trimming were deduced from the DNA. The sample records approximately 100,000 clones, about 86% of which are singletons. Together, the top ten hold 2.5% to 3.5% of the sample.

Thawed unstimulated PBMCs were stained for CD3, CD4 and CD8 and FACS-sorted into CD3+CD4+ and CD3+CD8+ populations. All 8 studied subjects were randomized to immunosuppression withdrawal. The Qiagen DNeasy Blood and Tissue Kit was used to isolate genomic DNA. These data come from a study of T cell clones after liver transplantation (dated by TCRdb to the late 2010s). Regarding the research as a whole: ITN030ST, the source of the samples, was a randomized trial that attempted immunosuppression withdrawal within 2 years of liver transplantation. Three of the eight recipients were HCV-positive; the others were transplanted for non-autoimmune, non-viral indications. Donor-reactive T cell clones were identified using TCRbeta sequencing after a pre-transplant mixed lymphocyte reaction and were then followed in post-transplant blood. Third party-reactive TCRbeta sequences from pre-transplant MLRs were also identified as an antigen-independent comparator for donor-reactive sequences. A cohort of 8 liver transplant recipients was studied, of whom 3 were classified as tolerant and 5 as non-tolerant. To count as tolerant, a recipient had to stay completely off immunosuppression for at least one year without liver enzymes climbing beyond twice the upper limit of normal. Until randomization at 12-24 months post-transplant, subjects were given standard immunosuppression, with no induction therapy. Blood samples were collected pre-transplant, pre-randomization before withdrawal, and post-randomization after either full withdrawal or failed withdrawal. What the authors observed across the whole study: In most of the 8 subjects, regardless of tolerance or HCV status, circulating donor-reactive CD4 TCRbeta sequences dropped significantly post-transplant. Donor-reactive sequences decreased more than third party-reactive sequences, which suggests partial antigen-specific deletion that was not related to withdrawal success. Without allograft tissue specimens, donor-reactive T cells may have migrated into the graft rather than being deleted. After accounting for repertoire turnover, donor-reactive detection was significantly reduced in 7 of 8 subjects for CD4 and 8 of 8 for CD8. In a couple of subjects, low numbers of available donor cells limited the measurable donor-reactive repertoire. The conclusions were considered preliminary, being limited by small, heterogeneous patient numbers and non-standardized post-transplant time points.

The CDR3 measures 14 amino acids from cysteine to phenylalanine. The CDR3 DNA has 42 bases and is translated from base 1. Trimming at the junction amounts to 0 bases on V and 4 bases on J, and the germline ends lie 8 bases apart. The germline V gene (reference sequence) supplies CDR1 SGHNT and CDR2 YYREEE. The sequenced sample was CD4+ T cells from blood, obtained around 44 months after liver transplant. The chain was built from TRBV5-4 and TRBJ1-3; a weak D assignment points to TRBD1 (5 bases agree). This sequence originates from a human patient who received a liver transplant. Where a transplant has occurred, the graft donor may have supplied some of the T cells. The nucleotides read TGTGCCAGCAGCTTGGAAGCAGGGGGAAACACCATATATTTT. The translation is CASSLEAGGNTIYF. The full variable domain, completed from the reference TRBV5-4 and TRBJ1-3 proteins outside the CDR3, reads ETGVTQSPTHLIKTRGQQVTLRCSSQSGHNTVSWYQQALGQGPQFIFQYYREEENGRGNFPPRFSGLQFPNYSSELNVNALELDDSALYLCASSLEAGGNTIYFGEGSWLTVV.